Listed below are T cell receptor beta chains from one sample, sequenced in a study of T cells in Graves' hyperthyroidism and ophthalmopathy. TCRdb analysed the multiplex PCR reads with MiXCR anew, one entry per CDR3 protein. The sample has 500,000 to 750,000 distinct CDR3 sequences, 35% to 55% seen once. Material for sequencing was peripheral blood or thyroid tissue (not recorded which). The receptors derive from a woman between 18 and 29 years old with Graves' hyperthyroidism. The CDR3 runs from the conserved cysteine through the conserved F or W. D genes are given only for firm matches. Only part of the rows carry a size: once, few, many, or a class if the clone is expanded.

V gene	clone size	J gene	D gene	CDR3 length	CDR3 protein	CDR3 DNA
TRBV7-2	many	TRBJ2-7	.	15	CASSLWVGSSYEQYF	TGTGCCAGCAGCTTATGGGTGGGCAGCTCCTACGAGCAGTACTTC
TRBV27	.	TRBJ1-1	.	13	CASIDSRNTEAFF	TGTGCCAGCATCGACAGCCGGAACACTGAAGCTTTCTTT
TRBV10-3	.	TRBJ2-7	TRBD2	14	CAISGTSGSNEQYF	TGTGCCATCAGTGGGACTAGCGGGAGCAACGAGCAGTACTTC
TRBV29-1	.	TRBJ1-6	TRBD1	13	CSVDSPGQGDTHF	TGCAGCGTAGACTCCCCGGGACAGGGGGACACCCACTTT
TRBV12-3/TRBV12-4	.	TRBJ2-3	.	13	CASSSSSGYTQYF	TGTGCCAGCAGTTCCAGTTCAGGTTATACGCAGTATTTT
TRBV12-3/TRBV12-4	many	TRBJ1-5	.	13	CASTPGDGQPQHF	TGTGCCAGCACCCCAGGAGATGGTCAGCCCCAGCATTTT
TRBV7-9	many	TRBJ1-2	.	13	CASSRDSNYGYTF	TGTGCCAGCAGCCGGGACTCAAACTATGGCTACACCTTC
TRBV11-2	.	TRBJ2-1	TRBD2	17	CASSSLGSIAGGNEQFF	TGTGCCAGCAGTTCCCTCGGAAGTATAGCGGGAGGGAATGAGCAGTTCTTC
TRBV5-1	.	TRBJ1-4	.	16	CASSLDHGTGSEKLFF	TGCGCCAGCAGCTTGGACCATGGCACAGGGAGTGAAAAACTGTTTTTT
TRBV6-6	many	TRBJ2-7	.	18	CASSYLSPRRGHTYEQYF	TGTGCCAGCAGTTACTTATCCCCTAGGCGGGGACACACATACGAGCAGTACTTC
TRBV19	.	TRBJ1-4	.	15	CASSILRGENEKLFF	TGTGCCAGTAGTATTCTCCGGGGGGAGAATGAAAAACTGTTTTTT
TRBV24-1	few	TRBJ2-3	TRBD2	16	CATSDYGREHTDTQYF	TGTGCCACCAGTGATTACGGGCGGGAGCACACAGATACGCAGTATTTT
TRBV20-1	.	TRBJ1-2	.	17	CSARGVGGRGMDYGYTF	TGCAGTGCTAGGGGGGTGGGGGGGAGAGGAATGGACTATGGCTACACCTTC
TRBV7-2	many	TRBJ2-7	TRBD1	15	CASSWIVDRAYEQYF	TGTGCCAGCAGCTGGATCGTGGACAGGGCCTACGAGCAGTACTTC
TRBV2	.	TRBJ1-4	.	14	CASSGGLRAEKLFF	TGTGCCAGCAGTGGAGGACTACGAGCTGAAAAACTGTTTTTT
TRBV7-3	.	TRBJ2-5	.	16	CASSYRPAGNNETQYF	TGTGCCAGCAGCTACCGACCTGCCGGCAACAATGAGACCCAGTACTTC
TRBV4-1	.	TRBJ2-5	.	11	CASSQDGRQYF	TGCGCCAGCAGCCAAGATGGTCGCCAGTACTTC
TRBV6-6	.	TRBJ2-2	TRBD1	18	CASRGGTGDLANTGELFF	TGTGCCAGCAGAGGGGGGACAGGGGACCTCGCGAACACCGGGGAGCTGTTTTTT
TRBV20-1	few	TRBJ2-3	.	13	CGTGKGSTDTQYF	TGCGGGACGGGGAAGGGAAGCACAGATACGCAGTATTTT
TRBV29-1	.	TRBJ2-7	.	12	CSSFRQVNEQYF	TGCAGCTCGTTCCGACAGGTGAACGAGCAGTACTTC
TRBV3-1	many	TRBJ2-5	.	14	CASSQLANGETQYF	TGTGCCAGCAGCCAACTAGCCAACGGGGAGACCCAGTACTTC
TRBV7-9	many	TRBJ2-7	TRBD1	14	CASSRGQGGYEQYF	TGTGCCAGCAGCCGGGGACAGGGTGGTTACGAGCAGTACTTC
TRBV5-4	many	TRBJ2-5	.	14	CASSLTGAGETQYF	TGTGCCAGCAGCTTAACAGGGGCGGGGGAGACCCAGTACTTC
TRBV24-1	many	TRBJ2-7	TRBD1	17	CATSDLGTGGGLGEQYF	TGTGCCACCAGTGATTTAGGAACAGGGGGCGGTTTGGGCGAGCAGTACTTC
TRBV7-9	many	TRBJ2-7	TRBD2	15	CASSLQGLADYEQYF	TGTGCCAGCAGCTTACAGGGACTAGCAGACTACGAGCAGTACTTC
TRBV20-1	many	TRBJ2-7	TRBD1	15	CSARSDRDRMYEQYF	TGCAGTGCTAGAAGTGACAGGGACCGAATGTACGAGCAGTACTTC
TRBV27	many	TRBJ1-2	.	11	CASLGVYGYTF	TGTGCCAGCCTCGGGGTCTATGGCTACACCTTC
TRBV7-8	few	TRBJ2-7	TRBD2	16	CASSSGLAGGAYEQYF	TGTGCCAGCAGCTCTGGACTAGCGGGAGGTGCGTACGAGCAGTACTTC
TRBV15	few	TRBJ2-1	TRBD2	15	CATSRLSSGSSEQFF	TGTGCCACCAGCAGATTGTCTAGCGGGAGCAGTGAGCAGTTCTTC
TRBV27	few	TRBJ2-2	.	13	CASITGNTGELFF	TGTGCCAGCATCACAGGGAACACCGGGGAGCTGTTTTTT
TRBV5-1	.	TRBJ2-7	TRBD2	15	CASSLDQRDLYEQYF	TGCGCCAGCAGCCTCGACCAGCGGGACCTGTACGAGCAGTACTTC
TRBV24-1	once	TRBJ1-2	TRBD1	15	CATSASWTGVYGYTF	TGTGCCACCAGTGCCTCTTGGACAGGGGTATATGGCTACACCTTC
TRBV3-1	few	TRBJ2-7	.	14	CASSQDGRGKRQYF	TGTGCCAGCAGCCAAGATGGGAGAGGCAAGCGGCAGTACTTC
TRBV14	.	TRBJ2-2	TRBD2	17	CASSHPGLAGETGELFF	TGTGCCAGCAGCCATCCGGGACTAGCGGGAGAAACCGGGGAGCTGTTTTTT
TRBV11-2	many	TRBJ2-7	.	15	CASSPLDRGFYEQYF	TGTGCCAGCAGCCCTCTGGATAGAGGGTTCTACGAGCAGTACTTC
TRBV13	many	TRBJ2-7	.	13	CASSRDETGEQYF	TGTGCCAGCAGCCGCGATGAGACGGGCGAGCAGTACTTC
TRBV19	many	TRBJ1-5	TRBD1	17	CASSNPRARDRDQPQHF	TGTGCCAGTAGTAACCCCCGAGCGAGGGACAGGGATCAGCCCCAGCATTTT
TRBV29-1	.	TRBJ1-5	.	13	CSLDANSNQPQHF	TGCAGCTTAGATGCAAATAGCAATCAGCCCCAGCATTTT
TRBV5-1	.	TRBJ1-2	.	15	CASSFTTGSNYGYTF	TGCGCCAGCAGCTTTACGACAGGATCTAACTATGGCTACACCTTC
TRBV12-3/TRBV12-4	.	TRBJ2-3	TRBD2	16	CASRRAGTSGTDTQYF	TGTGCCAGCAGGAGAGCCGGGACTAGCGGGACAGATACGCAGTATTTT